The rows below give T cell receptor beta chains drawn from one sample of a study of blood T cell repertoires in COVID-19. Clones were read by immunoSEQ multiplex PCR, and TCRdb kept only the in-frame ones, dropping some. The sample has around 43,000 clones, roughly 84% seen once. Input material: peripheral blood. The receptors were sampled from a woman aged 80 or over with acute or convalescent COVID-19. The CDR3 runs from the conserved cysteine through the conserved F or W. A D gene is named only where the DNA matches it firmly. The size field is filled for only some rows; it gives once, few, many or a size class.

V: TRBV7-2; D: TRBD2; size: .; J: TRBJ2-3; DNA: TGTGCCAGCAGCGTTGGGGGACTAGCGGGTCTCACAGATACGCAGTATTTT; CDR3: CASSVGGLAGLTDTQYF
V: TRBV3-1/TRBV3-2; D: .; size: .; J: TRBJ2-1; DNA: TGTGCCAGCAGCCTTTCACTTAACAATGAGCAGTTCTTC; CDR3: CASSLSLNNEQFF
V: TRBV7-9; D: .; size: .; J: TRBJ2-5; DNA: TGTGCCAGCAGCCGTATGACAGGAGGAGAGACCCAGTACTTC; CDR3: CASSRMTGGETQYF
V: TRBV7-2; D: TRBD2; size: .; J: TRBJ2-7; DNA: TGTGCCAGCAGCCGGGGGGCTAGCGGGAGTTCCGGCTACGAGCAGTACTTC; CDR3: CASSRGASGSSGYEQYF
V: TRBV3-1/TRBV3-2; D: .; size: .; J: TRBJ1-1; DNA: TGTGCCAGCAGCCGCGCCCCCCGGGGGGCTAGCACTGAAGCTTTCTTT; CDR3: CASSRAPRGASTEAFF
V: TRBV4-1; D: TRBD1; size: .; J: TRBJ1-1; DNA: TGCGCCAGCAGCCAAGACCAGGGGGGAGCTTTCTTT; CDR3: CASSQDQGGAFF
V: TRBV3-1/TRBV3-2; D: TRBD1; size: few; J: TRBJ1-1; DNA: TGTGCCAGCAGCCCCGGGACAGGGGATAGTAGGACTGAAGCTTTCTTT; CDR3: CASSPGTGDSRTEAFF
V: TRBV10-3; D: .; size: .; J: TRBJ2-2; DNA: TGTGCCGTCCCTATTGCGAACACCGGGGAGCTGTTTTTT; CDR3: CAVPIANTGELFF
V: TRBV5-5; D: TRBD2; size: .; J: TRBJ2-7; DNA: TGTGCCAGCAGCGCCCACCTAGCGGCCTCCTACGAGCAGTACTTC; CDR3: CASSAHLAASYEQYF
V: TRBV6-6; D: TRBD1; size: .; J: TRBJ2-6; DNA: TGTGCCAGCAACCAGGGGGCGGTTGGGGCCAACGTCCTGACTTTC; CDR3: CASNQGAVGANVLTF
V: TRBV18; D: .; size: .; J: TRBJ1-1; DNA: TGTGCCAGCTCACCATTGAGGGTACAGAACACTGAAGCTTTCTTT; CDR3: CASSPLRVQNTEAFF
V: TRBV24-1; D: .; size: .; J: TRBJ1-1; DNA: TGTGCCACCAGCCCCGGGGCCGGGAGGACTGAAGCTTTCTTT; CDR3: CATSPGAGRTEAFF
V: TRBV7-9; D: .; size: .; J: TRBJ2-3; DNA: TGTGCCAGCATGGACGCGGGCCGGAGCACAGATACGCAGTATTTT; CDR3: CASMDAGRSTDTQYF
V: TRBV10-3; D: .; size: few; J: TRBJ2-7; DNA: TGTGCCATCAGTGAGTCGACTCGTCGCTACGAGCAGTACTTC; CDR3: CAISESTRRYEQYF
V: TRBV7-9; D: TRBD1; size: .; J: TRBJ1-2; DNA: TGTGCCAGCAGCGCCGAGGACAGGGCGGGCGATGGCTACACCTTC; CDR3: CASSAEDRAGDGYTF
V: TRBV2; D: TRBD1; size: once; J: TRBJ2-7; DNA: TGTGCCAGCACCTACGGACAGGGTAACGAGCAGTACTTC; CDR3: CASTYGQGNEQYF
V: TRBV29-1; D: .; size: .; J: TRBJ1-3; DNA: TGCAGCGTATTCGGGGGTTCTGGAAACACCATATATTTT; CDR3: CSVFGGSGNTIYF
V: TRBV5-4; D: TRBD2; size: .; J: TRBJ2-3; DNA: TGTGCCAGCAGCTTACCTACCGGACTAGGCGACGGGCCAGATACGCAGTATTTT; CDR3: CASSLPTGLGDGPDTQYF
V: TRBV6-1; D: TRBD1; size: .; J: TRBJ1-5; DNA: TGTGCCAGCAGTGAAGGCCTGACAGGGAGAAATCAGCCCCAGCATTTT; CDR3: CASSEGLTGRNQPQHF
V: TRBV10-3; D: .; size: .; J: TRBJ1-4; DNA: TGTGCCATCAGTGGTGGGGAGCCCGAAAAACTGTTTTTT; CDR3: CAISGGEPEKLFF
V: TRBV5-6; D: TRBD2; size: .; J: TRBJ2-1; DNA: TGTGCCAGCAGCTTGGTAGCGGGATATCGCAATGAGCAGTTCTTC; CDR3: CASSLVAGYRNEQFF
V: TRBV28; D: TRBD1; size: .; J: TRBJ1-5; DNA: TGTGCCAGCAGTTGGACAGGGGGTAGCAATCAGCCCCAGCATTTT; CDR3: CASSWTGGSNQPQHF
V: TRBV24-1; D: TRBD1; size: .; J: TRBJ2-5; DNA: TGTGCCACCAGTGATTTCGCAGGGACAGTGACATTGGGGCCCCGAGAGACCCAGTACTTC; CDR3: CATSDFAGTVTLGPRETQYF
V: TRBV6-1; D: TRBD1; size: .; J: TRBJ2-7; DNA: TGTGCCAGCAGGCCAGACAGGGAAGGCGAGCAGTACTTC; CDR3: CASRPDREGEQYF
V: TRBV19; D: TRBD2; size: .; J: TRBJ2-1; DNA: TGTGCCGTTAAAGACCGTAGCGGGAGTAATGAGCAGTTCTTC; CDR3: CAVKDRSGSNEQFF
V: TRBV28; D: .; size: .; J: TRBJ1-2; DNA: TGTGCCAGCAGTTTACCCGGGACACTATATGGCTACACCTTC; CDR3: CASSLPGTLYGYTF
V: TRBV3-1/TRBV3-2; D: TRBD1; size: .; J: TRBJ1-1; DNA: TGTGCCAGCAGCCAACAAGGGACAGGGACTACAACTTTCTTT; CDR3: CASSQQGTGTTTFF
V: TRBV5-6; D: TRBD1; size: .; J: TRBJ2-7; DNA: TGTGCCAGCAGCTGGACAGGGTACGAGCAGTACTTC; CDR3: CASSWTGYEQYF
V: TRBV12-3/TRBV12-4; D: .; size: .; J: TRBJ1-2; DNA: TGTGCCAGCAAAGAAGGAGGAGATGGCTACACCTTC; CDR3: CASKEGGDGYTF
V: TRBV11-2; D: .; size: .; J: TRBJ1-4; DNA: TGTGCCAGCAGCTTAGCACGGAATGAAAAACTGTTTTTT; CDR3: CASSLARNEKLFF
V: TRBV19; D: .; size: .; J: TRBJ2-2; DNA: TGTGCCAGTAGTGCAGGGGTAGAGACCGGGGAGCTGTTTTTT; CDR3: CASSAGVETGELFF
V: TRBV12-3/TRBV12-4; D: .; size: large; J: TRBJ1-1; DNA: TGTGCCAGCACCCCCAGCGGCACTGAAGCTTTCTTT; CDR3: CASTPSGTEAFF
V: TRBV28; D: .; size: .; J: TRBJ2-7; DNA: TGTGCCAGCAGTTTATACTTGGGGGAGGCAGGCTACGAGCAGTACTTC; CDR3: CASSLYLGEAGYEQYF
V: TRBV27; D: TRBD1; size: .; J: TRBJ2-7; DNA: TGTGCCAGCAGTGTAGGGACAGGGAAATACGAGCAGTACTTC; CDR3: CASSVGTGKYEQYF
V: TRBV3-1/TRBV3-2; D: .; size: .; J: TRBJ2-7; DNA: TGTGCCAGCAGCCAAGGCCAACTCGAGCAGTACTTC; CDR3: CASSQGQLEQYF
V: TRBV30; D: TRBD2; size: .; J: TRBJ2-1; DNA: TGTGCCTGGAGTGGTTTAGCGGGAGGCCCCAATGAGCAGTTCTTC; CDR3: CAWSGLAGGPNEQFF
V: TRBV19; D: TRBD1; size: .; J: TRBJ2-5; DNA: TGTGCCAGTAGTATACTCTCGGGACAGGGTCAAGAGACCCAGTACTTC; CDR3: CASSILSGQGQETQYF
V: TRBV6-1; D: .; size: few; J: TRBJ1-4; DNA: TGTGCCAGCAGTGAACAGGGAGGAAAACTGTTTTTT; CDR3: CASSEQGGKLFF
V: TRBV4-1; D: TRBD2; size: .; J: TRBJ2-5; DNA: TGCGCCAGCAGCCAAGTCGCTAGCGGGAGCCAAGAGACCCAGTACTTC; CDR3: CASSQVASGSQETQYF
V: TRBV3-1/TRBV3-2; D: TRBD2; size: .; J: TRBJ2-1; DNA: TGTGCCAGCAGCCAATCGCATATAGCGGGATTCCCGTTCTTC; CDR3: CASSQSHIAGFPFF
V: TRBV6-1; D: .; size: .; J: TRBJ2-5; DNA: TGTGCCAGCAGTGATCCGACCCGGGGGAGAGAGACCCAGTACTTC; CDR3: CASSDPTRGRETQYF
V: TRBV2; D: TRBD2; size: .; J: TRBJ2-1; DNA: TGTGCCAGCAGGGGGACTAGCGGGAGTTCGGTAGAAATCTTC; CDR3: CASRGTSGSSVEIF
V: TRBV2; D: TRBD2; size: .; J: TRBJ2-3; DNA: TGTGTACTCGGCATACTAGCGGGAGGACTTACCACAGATACGCAGTATTTT; CDR3: CVLGILAGGLTTDTQYF
V: TRBV6-5; D: .; size: .; J: TRBJ1-1; DNA: TGTGCCAGCGGACCTAACAGGGAGACTGAAGCTTTCTTT; CDR3: CASGPNRETEAFF
V: TRBV24-1; D: .; size: .; J: TRBJ1-2; DNA: TGTGCCACCAGTGATTTCCCACAGGGTGGCTACACCTTC; CDR3: CATSDFPQGGYTF
V: TRBV4-2; D: .; size: .; J: TRBJ2-2; DNA: TGTGCCAGCAGCCAAGATCCAGGCAGGGAACACACCGGGGAGCTGTTTTTT; CDR3: CASSQDPGREHTGELFF
V: TRBV5-1; D: .; size: once; J: TRBJ2-3; DNA: TGCGCCAGCAGCCCCGATCGAGCGCAGTATTTT; CDR3: CASSPDRAQYF
V: TRBV5-1; D: .; size: .; J: TRBJ1-4; DNA: TGCGCCAGCAGCTTGGACCAGGGTATTCTTTATGAAAAACTGTTTTTT; CDR3: CASSLDQGILYEKLFF
V: TRBV5-1; D: .; size: few; J: TRBJ1-6; DNA: TGCGCCAGCAGTACCGGGACTGGCGATTCACCCCTCCACTTT; CDR3: CASSTGTGDSPLHF
V: TRBV7-9; D: TRBD2; size: .; J: TRBJ2-7; DNA: TGTGCCATCCGACCTAGCGGATCCTACGAGCAGTACTTC; CDR3: CAIRPSGSYEQYF
V: TRBV6-5; D: .; size: .; J: TRBJ1-1; DNA: TGTGCCAGCAGTTTTCGGGGGGAGTTGACTGAAGCTTTCTTT; CDR3: CASSFRGELTEAFF
V: TRBV19; D: TRBD2; size: .; J: TRBJ2-1; DNA: TGTGCCAGTAGTCCGACTAGCGGCGTTCTCTCAAGCTCCTACAATGAGCAGTTCTTC; CDR3: CASSPTSGVLSSSYNEQFF
V: TRBV15; D: .; size: .; J: TRBJ2-5; DNA: TGTGCCACCAGCAGGGGCCGGGACTGGCCCCAGTACTTC; CDR3: CATSRGRDWPQYF
V: TRBV3-1/TRBV3-2; D: .; size: .; J: TRBJ1-4; DNA: TGTGCCAGCAACCAGGCGGCAGGGCGGAATGAAAAACTGTTTTTT; CDR3: CASNQAAGRNEKLFF